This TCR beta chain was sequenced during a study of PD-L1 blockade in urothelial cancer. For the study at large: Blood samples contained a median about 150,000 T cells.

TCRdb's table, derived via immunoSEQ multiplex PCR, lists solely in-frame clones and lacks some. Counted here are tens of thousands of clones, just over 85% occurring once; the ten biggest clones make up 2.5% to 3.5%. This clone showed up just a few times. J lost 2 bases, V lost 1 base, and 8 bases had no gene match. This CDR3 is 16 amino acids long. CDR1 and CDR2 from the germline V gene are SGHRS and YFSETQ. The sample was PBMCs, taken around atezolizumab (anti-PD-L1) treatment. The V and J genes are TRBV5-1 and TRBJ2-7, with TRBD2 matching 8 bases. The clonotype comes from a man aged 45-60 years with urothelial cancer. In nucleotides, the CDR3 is TGCGCCAGCAGCTTGACTCCGACTAGCGACCCCTACGAGCAGTACTTC. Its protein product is CASSLTPTSDPYEQYF. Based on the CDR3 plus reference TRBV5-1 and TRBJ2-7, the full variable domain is KAGVTQTPRYLIKTRGQQVTLSCSPISGHRSVSWYQQTPGQGLQFLFEYFSETQRNKGNFPGRFSGRQFSNSRSEMNVSTLELGDSALYLCASSLTPTSDPYEQYFGPGTRLTVT.